This T cell receptor beta chain emerged from a study of radiation and T cells in renal cell carcinoma. Method: immunoSEQ multiplex PCR; TCRdb's copy keeps in-frame clones and lacks some. The profile shows around 100,000 clones, approximately 80% of them singletons. Time point indicated: blood 4 weeks post-SBRT, at nephrectomy. Treatment meaning: 15 Gy SBRT to primary tumor, nephrectomy 4 weeks later. In germline, CDR1 is SGHVS, CDR2 FNYEAQ. CDR3 length: 13 amino acids. Losses at the gene ends were 5 bases for V and 3 bases for J; bases not matched to a gene: 3. The material was blood, obtained from a patient whose treatment included radiotherapy and nephrectomy. This sequence joins TRBV7-6 and TRBJ2-7; the match to TRBD1 covers 8 bases. The source is a man aged 55 to 70 with renal cell carcinoma. CDR3 amino acids: CASSRQGNYEQYF. The CDR3 bases are TGTGCCAGCAGCCGACAGGGGAACTACGAGCAGTACTTC.